The 18 T cell receptor beta chains presented below share a single source sample, sequenced in a study of cytotoxic CD8 clonotypes in ibrutinib-treated CLL. Here immunoSEQ multiplex PCR was the method, and the copy in TCRdb shows in-frame clones only, minus some. The sample carries roughly 250,000 clones, 60% to 75% recorded once. This specimen consisted of PBMCs, obtained after 24 months of ibrutinib treatment. All receptors come from a human donor with chronic lymphocytic leukemia.

This clone appeared a few times. V is TRBV7-8 and J is TRBJ1-2; maybe TRBD1 (5 bases). The CDR3 consists of 13 residues. The germline V gene has CDR1 SGHVS and CDR2 FQNEAQ. V was pared by 7 bases and J by 3 bases, with 12 bases between. The CDR3 sequence is CASTLWGDYGYTF. In DNA, the CDR3 is TGTGCCAGCACCCTCTGGGGGGACTATGGCTACACCTTC.

The chain has TRBV5-1 and TRBJ2-1, with 7 positions matching TRBD2. This CDR3 has 15 amino acids. V was clipped by 4 bases and J by 4 bases; unmatched bases: 8. The germline CDR1 and CDR2 sequences are SGHRS and YFSETQ. The CDR3, as DNA: TGCGCCAGCAGCACAGGACTAGTCGGTTACAATGAGCAGTTCTTC. Its translation is CASSTGLVGYNEQFF. Full variable domain (rest looked up from reference TRBV5-1 and TRBJ2-1): KAGVTQTPRYLIKTRGQQVTLSCSPISGHRSVSWYQQTPGQGLQFLFEYFSETQRNKGNFPGRFSGRQFSNSRSEMNVSTLELGDSALYLCASSTGLVGYNEQFFGPGTRLTVL.

The chain combines TRBV6-6 with TRBJ2-7, with a possible D match to TRBD1 (6 bases). Deletions cut 7 bases from V and 3 bases from J, with 10 bases between. Germline CDR1 and CDR2: MNHNY and SVGAGI (reference sequence). The CDR3 covers 12 residues. CDR3 sequence (DNA): TGTGCCAGCACTCTACAGGGCTACGAGCAGTACTTC. Its translation: CASTLQGYEQYF.

CDR3 DNA sequence: TGTGCCAGCAGTCCCTCTCCCCGGACAGGGTATCGCAATCAGCCCCAGCATTTT. Translating it yields CASSPSPRTGYRNQPQHF. The genes are TRBV27 and TRBJ1-5; 8 bases line up with TRBD1. The length of the CDR3 is 18 residues. J gave up 2 bases and V 5 bases, and 14 bases lay outside the gene matches. CDR1 is MNHEY, CDR2 SMNVEV, per germline (reference sequence).

At least ten counts were recorded for this clone. The CDR3 coding sequence is TGTGCCTGGAGTTGGGCGAACACTGAAGCTTTCTTT. Translated: CAWSWANTEAFF. This chain links TRBV30 with TRBJ1-1, with D unclear. The CDR3 runs to 12 residues. The V end lost 2 bases, the J end lost 1 base, and 5 bases lay between the germline ends. CDR1 is GTSNPN and CDR2 is SVGIG in the germline V gene (reference sequence). Full variable domain (rest looked up from reference TRBV30 and TRBJ1-1): SQTIHQWPATLVQPVGSPLSLECTVEGTSNPNLYWYRQAAGRGLQLLFYSVGIGQISSEVPQNLSASRPQDRQFILSSKKLLLSDSGFYLCAWSWANTEAFFGQGTRLTVV.

The chain combines TRBV5-6 with TRBJ2-7; tentatively, D is TRBD1 or TRBD2 (6 bases each). CDR1 is SGHDT and CDR2 is YYEEEE in the germline V gene. The CDR3 contains 14 residues. Trimming removed 1 base at V and 7 bases at J, with 15 bases between. The CDR3 reads CASSLWQGTYEQYF. CDR3 bases: TGTGCCAGCAGCTTGTGGCAGGGGACTTATGAGCAGTACTTC.

The rearrangement links TRBV28 to TRBJ2-4, with D possibly TRBD2 on 6 matching bases. Germline lookup yields CDR1 MDHEN and CDR2 SYDVKM. Deletions cut 3 bases from V and 2 bases from J, with 17 bases between. The CDR3 extends over 17 amino acids. The CDR3 bases are TGTGCCAGCAGTTTCGTGTGGCGGGGCGCGTCCAAAAACATTCAGTACTTC. Protein sequence: CASSFVWRGASKNIQYF.

The V gene is TRBV7-9, the J gene TRBJ2-1; no clear D gene. Per the germline V gene, CDR1 is SEHNR and CDR2 is FQNEAQ (reference sequence). The CDR3 contains 13 residues. Trimming left V 6 bases short and J 8 bases short, with 14 bases between. The CDR3 DNA reads TGTGCCAGCAGGAAGGGTTCACAAGATGAGCAGTTCTTC. It encodes CASRKGSQDEQFF.

The chain combines TRBV19 with TRBJ1-3; D gene uncertain. This CDR3 comprises 12 residues. Trimming left V 7 bases short and J 11 bases short, with 15 bases between. Germline-derived CDR1 and CDR2 are LNHDA and SQIVND (reference sequence). The CDR3 DNA follows: TGTGCCAGTAATTTTTTGGGTGGAGCCATATATTTT. Translating it yields CASNFLGGAIYF.

The chain couples TRBV5-4 to TRBJ2-7; 8 positions agree with TRBD1. Germline assignment: CDR1 SGHNT and CDR2 YYREEE (reference sequence). Trimming removed 0 bases from V and 1 base from J; junction bases left unmatched: 0. The CDR3 is made up of 14 amino acids. The CDR3 sequence is CASSLGQGSYEQYF. The DNA for the CDR3 is TGTGCCAGCAGCTTGGGACAGGGGTCCTACGAGCAGTACTTC.

The gene calls are TRBV19 and TRBJ2-6, with no clear D. V lost 5 bases and J lost 0, with 11 bases in between. The CDR3 sequence is 16 residues long. Germline CDR1 LNHDA, CDR2 SQIVND (reference sequence). The CDR3 loop reads CASSSQPFSGANVLTF. The CDR3 DNA sequence: TGTGCCAGTAGTTCGCAGCCGTTCTCTGGGGCCAACGTCCTGACTTTC.

This rearrangement joins TRBV6-5 to TRBJ1-4; D gene ambiguous. The CDR3 consists of 11 residues. Germline V gene lookup returns CDR1 MNHEY and CDR2 SVGAGI. V was trimmed by 5 bases and J by 8 bases, leaving 6 bases between them. The CDR3 loop reads CASSRGEKLFF. CDR3 DNA sequence: TGTGCCAGCAGTCGTGGCGAAAAACTGTTTTTT.

This chain connects TRBV20-1 to TRBJ2-5; D not resolved. The germline gives CDR1 DFQATT, CDR2 SNEGSKA (reference sequence). The CDR3 has 11 residues. Trimming cost V 5 bases and J 5 bases, with 9 bases left between them. In DNA form, the CDR3 reads TGCAGTGCTCCCCCCGTGGAGACCCAGTACTTC. Translation gives CSAPPVETQYF.

The CDR3 here is CASSVGLDPSYEQYF. DNA of the CDR3: TGTGCCAGCAGCGTAGGGCTAGACCCCTCCTACGAGCAGTACTTC. The rearrangement uses TRBV9 and TRBJ2-7; no firm D call. From germline, CDR1 is SGDLS and CDR2 YYNGEE. The CDR3 loop spans 15 amino acids. V was trimmed by 0 bases and J by 0 bases, leaving 10 bases between them.

In DNA, the CDR3 is TGCGCCAGCAGCCAAGGGCGGGAGGGCCACAGCACAGATACGCAGTATTTT. Translated, it gives CASSQGREGHSTDTQYF. The chain uses TRBV4-3 and TRBJ2-3; TRBD2 aligns across 9 bases. In germline, CDR1 is LGHNA, CDR2 YSLEER. Losses at the gene ends were 1 base for V and 0 bases for J; bases not matched to a gene: 5. The CDR3 contains 17 residues.

The rearrangement joins TRBV6-1 to TRBJ2-2; no firm D call. This CDR3 is 13 amino acids long. Trimming took 7 bases from V and 4 from J, leaving 10 bases between them. Looked up from germline, CDR1 is MNHNS and CDR2 is SASEGT. The CDR3 spells CASTPGPTGELFF. In nucleotides, the CDR3 is TGTGCCAGCACTCCGGGCCCCACCGGGGAGCTGTTTTTT.

The chain has TRBV11-2 and TRBJ2-1; D unresolved. From germline, CDR1 is SGHAT and CDR2 FQNNGV. V lost 5 bases, J lost 9 bases, and 11 bases lay in between. This CDR3 comprises 12 residues. CDR3 nucleotide sequence: TGTGCCAGCAGCCTTCACGGTGGTGAGCAGTTCTTC. Translated, it gives CASSLHGGEQFF.

V gene TRBV28 combines with J gene TRBJ1-3; D remains unclear. Germline V gene sequence: CDR1 MDHEN, CDR2 SYDVKM. V was clipped by 5 bases and J by 1 base, with 12 bases between them. This CDR3 has 15 amino acids. CDR3 sequence reads: CASSAHSVSGNTIYF. The CDR3, as DNA: TGTGCCAGCAGTGCTCATAGTGTGTCTGGAAACACCATATATTTT.